Listed below are T cell receptor beta chains from one sample, sequenced in a study of somatic mutations in cytotoxic T cells in rheumatoid arthritis. Measured with immunoSEQ multiplex PCR; TCRdb has only the in-frame clones, and not every one. Of about 13,000 clones listed, about 77% are singletons. The sequencing input was CD8+ T cells sorted from blood. These receptor sequences come from an adult with rheumatoid arthritis. Each CDR3 is given with its conserved first and last residue.

v_call: TRBV9; j_call: TRBJ2-2; cdr3_aa: CASRTGDTGELFF
v_call: TRBV27; j_call: TRBJ2-7; cdr3_aa: CASSPGGGAHYEQYF
v_call: TRBV5-1; j_call: TRBJ1-1; cdr3_aa: CASSPLRILNTEAFF
v_call: TRBV5-1; j_call: TRBJ2-7; cdr3_aa: CASSAGVREGYEQYF
v_call: TRBV30; j_call: TRBJ1-3; cdr3_aa: CAWSVPWGGGNTIYF
v_call: TRBV7-3; j_call: TRBJ1-1; cdr3_aa: CASSSWTARNTEAFF
v_call: TRBV27; j_call: TRBJ2-3; cdr3_aa: CASSSLAGGTDTQYF
v_call: TRBV6-5; j_call: TRBJ2-2; cdr3_aa: CATSLGPPNTGELFF
v_call: TRBV9; j_call: TRBJ2-7; cdr3_aa: CASSAHPGQVPYEQYF
v_call: TRBV4-1; j_call: TRBJ2-5; cdr3_aa: CASSQDQRPRRQETQYF
v_call: TRBV2; j_call: TRBJ1-5; cdr3_aa: CASSERGTNSNQPQHF
v_call: TRBV7-9; j_call: TRBJ1-1; cdr3_aa: CASSWTGGSEAFF